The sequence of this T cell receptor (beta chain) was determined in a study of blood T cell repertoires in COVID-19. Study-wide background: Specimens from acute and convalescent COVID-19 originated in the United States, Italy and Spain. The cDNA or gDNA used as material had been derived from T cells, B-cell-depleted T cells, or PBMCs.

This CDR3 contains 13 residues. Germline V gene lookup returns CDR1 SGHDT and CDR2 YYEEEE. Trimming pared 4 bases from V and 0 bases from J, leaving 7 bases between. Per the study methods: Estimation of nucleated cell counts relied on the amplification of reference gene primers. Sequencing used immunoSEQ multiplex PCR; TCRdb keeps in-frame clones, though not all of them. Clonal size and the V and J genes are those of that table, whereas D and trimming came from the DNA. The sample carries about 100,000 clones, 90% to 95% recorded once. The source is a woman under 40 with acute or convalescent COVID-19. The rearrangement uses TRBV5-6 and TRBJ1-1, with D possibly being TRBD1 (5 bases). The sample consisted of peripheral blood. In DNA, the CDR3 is TGTGCCAGCAGCACGACAGTGAACACTGAAGCTTTCTTT. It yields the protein CASSTTVNTEAFF.